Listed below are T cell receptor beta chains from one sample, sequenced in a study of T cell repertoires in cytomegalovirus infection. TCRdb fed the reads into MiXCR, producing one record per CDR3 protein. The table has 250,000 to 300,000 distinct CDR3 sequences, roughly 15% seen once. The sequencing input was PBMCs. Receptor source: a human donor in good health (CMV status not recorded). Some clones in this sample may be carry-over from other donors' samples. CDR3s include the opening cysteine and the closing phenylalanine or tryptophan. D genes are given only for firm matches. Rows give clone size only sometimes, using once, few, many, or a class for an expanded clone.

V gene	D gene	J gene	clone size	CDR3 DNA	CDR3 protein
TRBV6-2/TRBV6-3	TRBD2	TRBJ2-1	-	TGTGCCAGCAGTTACCGCGCTAGCGGGAGAATTTTGAATGAGCAGTTCTTC	CASSYRASGRILNEQFF
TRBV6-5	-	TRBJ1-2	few	TGTGCCAGCAGTTACTCGGGGGGCCCGACTTACGGCTACACCTTC	CASSYSGGPTYGYTF
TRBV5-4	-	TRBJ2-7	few	TGTGCCAGCAGCCCCCGGGACTGGTCCTACGAGCAGTACTTC	CASSPRDWSYEQYF
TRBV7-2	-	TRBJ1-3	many	TGTGCCAGCAGCTTAGCGCGAGTCTCTGGAAACACCATATATTTT	CASSLARVSGNTIYF
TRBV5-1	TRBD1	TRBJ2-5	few	TGCGCCAGCAGCTTGGGGGGACAGGGCGTCAAAGAGACCCAGTACTTC	CASSLGGQGVKETQYF
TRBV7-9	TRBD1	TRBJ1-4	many	TGTGCCAGCAGCTTAGAAGGGGGCGCGAGTGAAAAACTGTTTTTT	CASSLEGGASEKLFF
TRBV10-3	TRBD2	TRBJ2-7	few	TGTGCCATCAGTAAGCGGGGGCTAACCTACGAGCAGTACTTC	CAISKRGLTYEQYF
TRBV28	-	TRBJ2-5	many	TGTGCCAGCAGTTTACCTATCTCCCGGGAGACCCAGTACTTC	CASSLPISRETQYF
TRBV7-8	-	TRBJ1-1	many	TGTGCCAGCAGCTTAGAAACGGGGGTCACTGAAGCTTTCTTT	CASSLETGVTEAFF
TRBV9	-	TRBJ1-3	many	TGTGCCAGCAGCGCCTTTGGACAGCCCTCTGGAAACACCATATATTTT	CASSAFGQPSGNTIYF
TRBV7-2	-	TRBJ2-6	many	TGTGCCAGCAGCTTAACAGAATTTGGGGCAGGGTCCGGGGCCAACGTCCTGACTTTC	CASSLTEFGAGSGANVLTF
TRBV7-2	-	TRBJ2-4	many	TGTGCCTCCCGAAGGAGGGGGAGGGTCATTCAGTACTTC	CASRRRGRVIQYF
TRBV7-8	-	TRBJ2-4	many	TGTGCCAGCAGCGGGGGGTCCCTAGCCAAAAACATTCAGTACTTC	CASSGGSLAKNIQYF
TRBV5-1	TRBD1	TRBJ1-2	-	TGCGCCAGCAGCCCAGGGGCAGGGGGATTTAGAGACTATGGCTACACCTTC	CASSPGAGGFRDYGYTF
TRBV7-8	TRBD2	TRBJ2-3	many	TGTGCCAGCAGCTTAGCGCAAGTAGCGGGAGCGGGAGATACGCAGTATTTT	CASSLAQVAGAGDTQYF
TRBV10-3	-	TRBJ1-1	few	TGTGCCATCAGGGGGGGGGGCGAAGGTGAAGCTTTCTTT	CAIRGGGEGEAFF
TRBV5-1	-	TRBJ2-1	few	TGCGCCAGCAGCTTCCAGACGGAGGGAGAGCAGTTCTTC	CASSFQTEGEQFF
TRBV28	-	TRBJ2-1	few	TGTGCCAGCAGTTTAGAAGTGCACCAGTTCTTC	CASSLEVHQFF
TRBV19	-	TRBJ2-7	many	TGTGCCAGTAGTATGTCCTCGATGGAACCGTTCTCCTACGAGCAGTACTTC	CASSMSSMEPFSYEQYF
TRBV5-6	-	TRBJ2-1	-	TGTGCCAGCAGCCCTCAAGGGGGACTCCCCTATGAGCAGTTCTTC	CASSPQGGLPYEQFF
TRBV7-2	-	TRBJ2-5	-	TGTGCCAGCAGCTTACAGGGTTCGTACCAAGAGACCCAGTACTTC	CASSLQGSYQETQYF
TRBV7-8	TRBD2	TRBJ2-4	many	TGTGCCAGCAGCCTGGGGACTATGCTAGCCAAAAACATTCAGTACTTC	CASSLGTMLAKNIQYF
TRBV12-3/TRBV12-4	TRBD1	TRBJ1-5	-	TGTGCCAGCAGTCAAGGGGGCTCTAGTAGCAATCAGCCCCAGCATTTT	CASSQGGSSSNQPQHF
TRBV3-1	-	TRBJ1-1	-	TGTGCCAGCAGCCAATTAGATACGAACACTGAAGCTTTCTTT	CASSQLDTNTEAFF
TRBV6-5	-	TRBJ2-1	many	TGTGCCAGCAGTTACTCGACGCGGAGTCGGATCTACAATGAGCAGTTCTTC	CASSYSTRSRIYNEQFF
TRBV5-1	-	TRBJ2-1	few	TGCGCCAGCAGCTTGGCACCGGGTAGCTCCTACAATGAGCAGTTCTTC	CASSLAPGSSYNEQFF
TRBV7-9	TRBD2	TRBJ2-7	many	TGTGCCAGCAGCCTTACCGGGGGGATCTACGAGCAGTACTTC	CASSLTGGIYEQYF
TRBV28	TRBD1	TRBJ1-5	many	TGTGCCAGCAGTCCGAGGGGACAGGGAGAGGGGCAGCCCCAGCATTTT	CASSPRGQGEGQPQHF
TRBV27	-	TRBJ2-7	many	TGTGCCAGCAGTCTTAGGGGCGGCCGTGAGCAGTACTTC	CASSLRGGREQYF
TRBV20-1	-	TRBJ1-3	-	TGCAGTGCTAGAACCGGGACAAACTCTGGAAACACCATATATTTT	CSARTGTNSGNTIYF
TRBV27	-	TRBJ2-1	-	TGTGCCAGCAGTTTAAGATTCGTAGGGAAGGAGCAGTTCTTC	CASSLRFVGKEQFF
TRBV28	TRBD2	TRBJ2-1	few	TGTGCCAGCAGCTACACAACCGGGACTAGCGTGAATGAGCAGTTCTTC	CASSYTTGTSVNEQFF
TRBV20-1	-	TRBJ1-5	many	TGCAGTGTACGACGGTCGGGGGGACACCAGCCCCAGCATTTT	CSVRRSGGHQPQHF
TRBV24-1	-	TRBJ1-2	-	TGTGCCACCAGTAGCCGTGGATTCAACTATGGCTACACCTTC	CATSSRGFNYGYTF
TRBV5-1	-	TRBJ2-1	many	TGCGCCAGCAGCTGGGGGGCAGAGACATACAATGAGCAGTTCTTC	CASSWGAETYNEQFF